The 7 T cell receptor beta chains listed next were all sequenced from one sample in a study of beta chain features in type 1 diabetes. Expressed TCRB transcripts were sequenced after all isolated RNA was converted to cDNA. Assay used: immunoSEQ multiplex PCR; TCRdb lists only in-frame clones, some missing. Among around 290,000 clones listed, about 7.8% were seen once. Source material: central memory CD4+ T cells from blood. The source of these receptors is a woman under 30 in good health.

This clone was detected only a few times. V gene TRBV29-1 combines with J gene TRBJ2-3; D may be TRBD1 or TRBD2 (6 bases each). Germline V gene data show CDR1 as SQVTM and CDR2 as ANQGSEA. V dropped 1 base and J dropped 2 bases, with 13 bases sitting between them. This CDR3 region has 15 residues. The CDR3: CSVEGGPGATDTQYF. CDR3 nucleotides: TGCAGCGTTGAAGGTGGACCGGGGGCCACAGATACGCAGTATTTT.

The chain links TRBV7-3 to TRBJ2-1; 8 nucleotides agree with TRBD1. This CDR3 contains 14 residues. With V trimmed by 4 bases and J by 10 bases, 9 bases remained unmatched. Germline V gene data show CDR1 as SGHTA and CDR2 as FQGTGA. The CDR3 loop is CASSYRTGFNEQFF. DNA for the CDR3: TGTGCCAGCAGCTACCGGACAGGGTTTAACGAGCAGTTCTTC.

The chain employs TRBV4-1 and TRBJ2-5, with 11 bases fitting TRBD1. The germline gives CDR1 MGHRA, CDR2 YSYEKL. The CDR3 loop spans 15 amino acids. The V gene end was trimmed by 4 bases and the J gene end by 4 bases; junction bases not matched to a gene: 5. Here the CDR3 DNA reads TGCGCCAGCAGCCTGGGACAGGGGGTTGTAGAGACCCAGTACTTC. Translating gives CASSLGQGVVETQYF.

This clone came up a few times. This sequence joins TRBV4-2 and TRBJ1-2, with 10 positions matching TRBD1. The CDR3 has 14 amino acids. Germline CDR1 LGHNA, CDR2 YNFKEQ. Unmatched junction bases numbered 3, after V lost 5 bases and J lost 3 bases. CDR3 amino acids: CASSFGTGDYGYTF. The CDR3 nucleotides read TGTGCCAGCAGCTTTGGGACAGGGGACTATGGCTACACCTTC.

This clone was observed a few times. V is TRBV6-6 and J is TRBJ2-5; no clear D gene. The V end was cut by 7 bases, the J end by 5 bases, with 11 bases between. The CDR3 contains 12 residues. The germline V gene has CDR1 MNHNY and CDR2 SVGAGI (reference sequence). This chain's CDR3 is CASTHRLETQYF. The CDR3 coding sequence is TGTGCCAGCACCCACCGGCTGGAGACCCAGTACTTC.

The chain carries TRBV6-5 and TRBJ1-1; possibly TRBD1 for D (6 bases). The germline V and J ends were trimmed by 0 bases and 1 base, with 9 bases remaining between them. CDR1 and CDR2 from the germline V gene are MNHEY and SVGAGI. The CDR3 is made up of 15 amino acids. The CDR3 protein is CASSYSGTQNTEAFF. The CDR3 bases are TGTGCCAGCAGTTACTCCGGGACACAGAACACTGAAGCTTTCTTT.

The chain joins TRBV7-2 to TRBJ2-3, with D perhaps TRBD1 (5 bases). The CDR3 runs 13 residues. Trimming removed 2 bases from V and 4 bases from J, with 7 bases in between. Per the germline V gene, CDR1 is SGHTA and CDR2 is FQGNSA. CDR3 loop: CASSLQGPDTQYF. DNA of the CDR3: TGTGCCAGCAGCTTACAGGGCCCAGATACGCAGTATTTT. The complete variable domain, with remaining parts taken from reference TRBV7-2 and TRBJ2-3, reads GAGVSQSPSNKVTEKGKDVELRCDPISGHTALYWYRQSLGQGLEFLIYFQGNSAPDKSGLPSDRFSAERTGGSVSTLTIQRTQQEDSAVYLCASSLQGPDTQYFGPGTRLTVL.